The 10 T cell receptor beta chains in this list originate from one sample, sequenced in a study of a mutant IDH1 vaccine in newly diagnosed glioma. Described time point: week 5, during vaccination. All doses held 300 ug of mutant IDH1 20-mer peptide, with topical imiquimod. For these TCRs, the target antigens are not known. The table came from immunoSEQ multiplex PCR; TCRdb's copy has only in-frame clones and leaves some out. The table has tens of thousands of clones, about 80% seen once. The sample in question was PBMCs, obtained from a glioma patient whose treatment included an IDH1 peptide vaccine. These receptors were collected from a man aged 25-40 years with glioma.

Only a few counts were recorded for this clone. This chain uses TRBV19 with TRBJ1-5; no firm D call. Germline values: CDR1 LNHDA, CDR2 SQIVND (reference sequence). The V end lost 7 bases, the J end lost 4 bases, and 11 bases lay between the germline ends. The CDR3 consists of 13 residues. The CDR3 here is CASTTTRNQPQHF. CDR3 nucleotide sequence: TGTGCCAGTACCACGACCAGGAATCAGCCCCAGCATTTT.

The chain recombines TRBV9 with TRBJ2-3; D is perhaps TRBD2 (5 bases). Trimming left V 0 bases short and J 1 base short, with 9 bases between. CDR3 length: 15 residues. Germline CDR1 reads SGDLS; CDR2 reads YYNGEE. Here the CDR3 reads CASSVGSVGTDTQYF. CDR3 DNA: TGTGCCAGCAGCGTAGGTAGCGTTGGCACAGATACGCAGTATTTT. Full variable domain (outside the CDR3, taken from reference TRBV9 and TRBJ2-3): DSGVTQTPKHLITATGQRVTLRCSPRSGDLSVYWYQQSLDQGLQFLIQYYNGEERAKGNILERFSAQQFPDLHSELNLSSLELGDSALYFCASSVGSVGTDTQYFGPGTRLTVL.

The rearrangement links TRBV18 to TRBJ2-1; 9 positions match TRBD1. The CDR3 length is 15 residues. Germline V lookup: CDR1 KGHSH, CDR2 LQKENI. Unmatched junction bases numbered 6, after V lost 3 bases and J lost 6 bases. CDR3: CASSPTGGQRNEQFF. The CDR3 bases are TGTGCCAGCTCACCTACAGGGGGCCAGCGCAATGAGCAGTTCTTC.

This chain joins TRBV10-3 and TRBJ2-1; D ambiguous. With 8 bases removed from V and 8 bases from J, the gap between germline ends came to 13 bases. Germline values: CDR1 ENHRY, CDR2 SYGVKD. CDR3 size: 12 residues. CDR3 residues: CAIQDSRDEQFF. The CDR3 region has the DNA TGTGCCATCCAAGACTCCCGCGATGAGCAGTTCTTC.

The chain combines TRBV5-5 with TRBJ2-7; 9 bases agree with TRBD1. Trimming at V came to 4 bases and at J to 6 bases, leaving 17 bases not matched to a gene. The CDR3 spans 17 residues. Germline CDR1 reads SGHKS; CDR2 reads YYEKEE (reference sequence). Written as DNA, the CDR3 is TGTGCCAGCAGCCTGATACCCGGGACAGGGACGGTAATCGAGCAGTACTTC. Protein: CASSLIPGTGTVIEQYF.

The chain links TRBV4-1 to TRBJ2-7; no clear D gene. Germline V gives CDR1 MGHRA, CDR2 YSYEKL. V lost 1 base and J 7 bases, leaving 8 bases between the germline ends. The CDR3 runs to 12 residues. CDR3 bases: TGCGCCAGCAGCCAAGGGTCCCGGGAGCAGTACTTC. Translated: CASSQGSREQYF.

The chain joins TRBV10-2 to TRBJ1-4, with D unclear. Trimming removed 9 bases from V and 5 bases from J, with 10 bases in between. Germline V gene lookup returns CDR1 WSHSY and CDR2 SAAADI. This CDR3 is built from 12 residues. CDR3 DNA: TGCGCCAGTAGTCGAGAGAATGAAAAACTGTTTTTT. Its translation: CASSRENEKLFF.

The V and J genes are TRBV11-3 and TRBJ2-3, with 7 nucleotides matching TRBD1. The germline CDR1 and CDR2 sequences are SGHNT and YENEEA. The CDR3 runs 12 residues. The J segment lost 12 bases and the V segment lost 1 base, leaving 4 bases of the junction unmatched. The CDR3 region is CASSLGTGPQYF. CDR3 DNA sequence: TGTGCCAGCAGCTTAGGGACAGGCCCTCAGTATTTT.

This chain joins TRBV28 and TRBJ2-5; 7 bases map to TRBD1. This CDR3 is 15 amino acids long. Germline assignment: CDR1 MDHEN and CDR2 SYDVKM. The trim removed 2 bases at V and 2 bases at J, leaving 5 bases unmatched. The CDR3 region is CASSLGMTGQETQYF. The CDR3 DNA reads TGTGCCAGCAGTTTAGGAATGACAGGGCAAGAGACCCAGTACTTC.

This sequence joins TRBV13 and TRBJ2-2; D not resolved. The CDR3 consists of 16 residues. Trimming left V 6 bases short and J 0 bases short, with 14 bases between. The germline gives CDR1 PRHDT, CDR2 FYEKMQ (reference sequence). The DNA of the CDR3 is TGTGCCAGCAGTCCCGACGGAGAGGCGAACACCGGGGAGCTGTTTTTT. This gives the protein CASSPDGEANTGELFF.